The clone carrying this T cell receptor beta chain has just a few counts. From the 5' RACE reads, TCRdb called clonotypes with MiXCR, one entry per CDR3 protein. Here the sample spans approximately 680,000 distinct CDR3 sequences, about 7.6% being singletons. This record belongs to a study of identical twins. The germline V and J ends were trimmed by 7 bases and 2 bases, with 12 bases remaining between them. CDR1 is SNHLY and CDR2 is FYNNEI in the germline V gene. The CDR3 is made up of 14 amino acids. This sample also belongs to another study, concerning yellow fever vaccine responses in identical twins.

This clonotype was sampled from a woman aged 18-29 years in good health. J is TRBJ2-1 and V is TRBV2; D may be TRBD2 (6 bases). Input material: PBMCs. CDR3 sequence: CASIPGTAYNEQFF. The CDR3 DNA reads as TGTGCCAGCATCCCCGGGACTGCCTACAATGAGCAGTTCTTC.